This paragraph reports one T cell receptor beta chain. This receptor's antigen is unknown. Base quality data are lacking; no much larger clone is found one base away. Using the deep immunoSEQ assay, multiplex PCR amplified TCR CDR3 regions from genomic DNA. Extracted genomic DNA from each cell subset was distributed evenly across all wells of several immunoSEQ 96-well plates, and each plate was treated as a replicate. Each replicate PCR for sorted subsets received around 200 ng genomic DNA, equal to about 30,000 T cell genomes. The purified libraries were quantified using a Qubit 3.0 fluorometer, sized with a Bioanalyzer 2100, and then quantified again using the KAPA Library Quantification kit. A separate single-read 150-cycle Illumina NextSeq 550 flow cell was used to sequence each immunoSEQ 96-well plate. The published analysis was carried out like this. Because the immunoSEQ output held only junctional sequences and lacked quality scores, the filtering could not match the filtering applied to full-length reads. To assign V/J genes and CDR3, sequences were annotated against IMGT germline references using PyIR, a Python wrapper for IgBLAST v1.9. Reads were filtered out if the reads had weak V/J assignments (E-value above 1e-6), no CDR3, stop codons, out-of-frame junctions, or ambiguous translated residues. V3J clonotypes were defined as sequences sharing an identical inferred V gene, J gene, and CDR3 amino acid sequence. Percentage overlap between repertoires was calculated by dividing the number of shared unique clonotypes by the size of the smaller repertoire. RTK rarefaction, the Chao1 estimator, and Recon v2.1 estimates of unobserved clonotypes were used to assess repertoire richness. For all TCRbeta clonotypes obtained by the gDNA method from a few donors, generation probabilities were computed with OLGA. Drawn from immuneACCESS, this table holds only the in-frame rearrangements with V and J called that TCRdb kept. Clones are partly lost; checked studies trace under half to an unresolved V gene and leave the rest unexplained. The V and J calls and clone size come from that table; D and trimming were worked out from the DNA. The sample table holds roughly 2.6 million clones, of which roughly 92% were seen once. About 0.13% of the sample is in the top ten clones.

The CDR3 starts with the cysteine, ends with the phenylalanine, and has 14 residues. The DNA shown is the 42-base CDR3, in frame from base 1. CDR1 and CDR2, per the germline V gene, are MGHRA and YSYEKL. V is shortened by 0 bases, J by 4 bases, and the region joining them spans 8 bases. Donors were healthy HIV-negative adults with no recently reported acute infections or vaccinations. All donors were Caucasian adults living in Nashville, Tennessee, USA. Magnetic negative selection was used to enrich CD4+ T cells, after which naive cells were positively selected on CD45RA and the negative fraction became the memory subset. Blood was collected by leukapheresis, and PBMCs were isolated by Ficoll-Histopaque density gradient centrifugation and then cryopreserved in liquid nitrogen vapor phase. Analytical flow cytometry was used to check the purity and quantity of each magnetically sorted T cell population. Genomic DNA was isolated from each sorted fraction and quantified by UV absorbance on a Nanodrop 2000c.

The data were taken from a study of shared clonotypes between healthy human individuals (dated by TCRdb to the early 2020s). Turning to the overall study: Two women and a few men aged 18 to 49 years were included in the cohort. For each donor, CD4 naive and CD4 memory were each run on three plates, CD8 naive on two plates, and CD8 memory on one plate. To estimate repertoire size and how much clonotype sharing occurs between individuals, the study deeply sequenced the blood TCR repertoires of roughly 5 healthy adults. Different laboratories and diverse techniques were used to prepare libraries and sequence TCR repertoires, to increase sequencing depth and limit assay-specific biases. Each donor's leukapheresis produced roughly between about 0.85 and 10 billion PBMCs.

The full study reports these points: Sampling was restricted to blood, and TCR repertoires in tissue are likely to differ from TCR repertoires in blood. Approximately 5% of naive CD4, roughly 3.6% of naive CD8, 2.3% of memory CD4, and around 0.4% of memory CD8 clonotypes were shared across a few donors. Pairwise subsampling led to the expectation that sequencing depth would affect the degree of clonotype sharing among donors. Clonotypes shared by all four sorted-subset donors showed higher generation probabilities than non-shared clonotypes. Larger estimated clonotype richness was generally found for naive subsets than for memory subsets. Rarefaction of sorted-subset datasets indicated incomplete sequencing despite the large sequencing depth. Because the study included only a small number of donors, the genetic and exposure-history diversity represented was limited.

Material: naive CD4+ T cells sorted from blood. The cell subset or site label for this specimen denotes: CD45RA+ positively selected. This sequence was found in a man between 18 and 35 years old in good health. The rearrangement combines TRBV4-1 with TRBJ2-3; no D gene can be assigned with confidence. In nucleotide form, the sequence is TGCGCCAGCAGCCAAGATCTTATCCCAGATACGCAGTATTTT. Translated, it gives CASSQDLIPDTQYF.